This TCR beta chain stems from a study of CD4 T cells in relation to SARS-CoV-2 and coronaviruses. Study-level background: ViraFEST: approximately 10-day antigen culture of PBMCs, then TCR beta CDR3 sequencing.

With respect to this clone: Antigen: not known.

Germline CDR1 reads LGHDT; CDR2 reads YNNKEL (reference sequence). V was clipped by 7 bases and J by 6 bases; unmatched bases: 6. This CDR3 region has 13 residues. TCRdb keeps only in-frame clones here, not all; method: immunoSEQ multiplex PCR. Seen here are around 20,000 clones, 78% observed once, and the top ten hold about 18%. Unexposed donor CD4+ T cells date from 2011-2018, before the COVID-19 pandemic. The cells were cultured for about ten days before CD4+ T cells were isolated. Cells permitting, SARS-CoV-2 S/N and four cold-coronavirus spikes were tested on unexposed-donor CD4+ T cells. PBMCs were plated at 1.5 million to 2 million per well in IL-2-containing medium.

The V call is TRBV3-1 (or the pseudogene TRBV3-2), the J call TRBJ2-5; 9 nucleotides agree with TRBD2. This receptor was obtained from a human donor in good health. The sequenced sample was CD4+ T cells from PBMCs, cultured in vitro. This CDR3 is CASNLAGVQTQYF. The DNA for the CDR3 is TGTGCCAGCAACTTAGCGGGAGTTCAGACCCAGTACTTC.